The rows below give T cell receptor beta chains drawn from one sample of a study of graft-versus-host responses after intestinal transplantation. Their cognate antigens are unknown. Assay: immunoSEQ multiplex PCR; the TCRdb copy retains only in-frame clones and omits some. The table shows about 94,000 clones, with 91% occurring only once. The input for sequencing was unstimulated CD8+ T cells sorted from spleen or lymph node cells, taken before intestinal transplant. The receptors stem from a human donor who received an intestinal transplant. Each CDR3 is given with its conserved first and last residue. The order of the fields is V gene, clone size, J gene, CDR3 protein. Size is omitted from some rows. Given values are once, few, many or a class for expanded clones.

V gene: TRBV30
clone size: -
J gene: TRBJ2-5
CDR3 protein: CAWRRGETQYF

V gene: TRBV7-6
clone size: once
J gene: TRBJ2-7
CDR3 protein: CASSPREAYEQYF

V gene: TRBV4-3
clone size: -
J gene: TRBJ1-1
CDR3 protein: CASSRTGYGNTEAFF

V gene: TRBV9
clone size: -
J gene: TRBJ2-5
CDR3 protein: CASSVVGQGARETQYF

V gene: TRBV5-8
clone size: -
J gene: TRBJ2-7
CDR3 protein: CASTGEGGFYEQYF

V gene: TRBV4-1
clone size: -
J gene: TRBJ2-7
CDR3 protein: CASSTSLGPLYEQYF

V gene: TRBV27
clone size: -
J gene: TRBJ2-7
CDR3 protein: CASGQPRQGPYEQYF

V gene: TRBV7-9
clone size: -
J gene: TRBJ2-7
CDR3 protein: CASSNGEGKYEQYF

V gene: TRBV6-8
clone size: -
J gene: TRBJ2-3
CDR3 protein: CATGTRGANTQYF

V gene: TRBV23-1
clone size: -
J gene: TRBJ2-3
CDR3 protein: CASTQTASGIEDTQYF

V gene: TRBV5-8
clone size: -
J gene: TRBJ2-1
CDR3 protein: CASSPFFSGGPGNEQFF

V gene: TRBV15
clone size: -
J gene: TRBJ2-1
CDR3 protein: CATSRSYERGYNEQFF

V gene: TRBV28
clone size: -
J gene: TRBJ2-7
CDR3 protein: CASSITTGYEQYF

V gene: TRBV5-6
clone size: -
J gene: TRBJ1-2
CDR3 protein: CASSYLNYGYTF

V gene: TRBV5-1
clone size: -
J gene: TRBJ1-1
CDR3 protein: CASSLAGGVRNTEAFF

V gene: TRBV10-1
clone size: -
J gene: TRBJ2-5
CDR3 protein: CASRRGETQYF

V gene: TRBV6-5
clone size: -
J gene: TRBJ1-6
CDR3 protein: CASSYIGSNSPLHF

V gene: TRBV7-9
clone size: -
J gene: TRBJ2-6
CDR3 protein: CASSATGASSGANVLTF

V gene: TRBV5-4
clone size: -
J gene: TRBJ2-1
CDR3 protein: CASSLAGWDEQFF

V gene: TRBV19
clone size: -
J gene: TRBJ1-1
CDR3 protein: CASSIARDRGGRNTEAFF

V gene: TRBV4-3
clone size: -
J gene: TRBJ2-7
CDR3 protein: CASSQGRGAYEQYF

V gene: TRBV27
clone size: -
J gene: TRBJ1-2
CDR3 protein: CASSSRQGYYGYTF

V gene: TRBV9
clone size: -
J gene: TRBJ2-2
CDR3 protein: CASSETSGGSGELFF

V gene: TRBV28
clone size: -
J gene: TRBJ2-3
CDR3 protein: CASSPGTPSTDTQYF

V gene: TRBV9
clone size: -
J gene: TRBJ2-6
CDR3 protein: CASSPRGSGANVLTF

V gene: TRBV15
clone size: -
J gene: TRBJ2-7
CDR3 protein: CATSSGLAPRSYEQYF

V gene: TRBV11-2
clone size: -
J gene: TRBJ1-1
CDR3 protein: CASSTRGPGLEAFF

V gene: TRBV6-5
clone size: -
J gene: TRBJ2-1
CDR3 protein: CASSLGTAEQFF

V gene: TRBV9
clone size: -
J gene: TRBJ2-1
CDR3 protein: CASSAEETSGSHEQFF